These 13 T cell receptor beta chains were sequenced from one sample in a study of T-cell reconstitution after alpha-beta-depleted transplantation in children. Unique molecular identifiers were incorporated when the TCRbeta library was constructed. Each CDR3 protein gets one entry after TCRdb re-called the PCR reads with MiXCR. The profile shows some 220,000 distinct CDR3 sequences, about a tenth of them singletons. Material: PBMCs, obtained before TCRalphabeta/CD19-depleted stem cell transplant. The receptors shown here come from a child younger than two with acute myeloid leukemia, due to receive a stem cell transplant.

There are a few counts of this clonotype. The V call is TRBV5-4, the J call TRBJ1-3; TRBD1 aligns across 7 bases. The ends lost 6 bases at V and 2 bases at J; junction bases unmatched: 5. The CDR3 totals 14 residues. Germline V lookup: CDR1 SGHNT, CDR2 YYREEE (reference sequence). The CDR3: CASTIDRAGNTIYF. CDR3 bases: TGTGCCAGCACTATCGACAGGGCTGGAAACACCATATATTTT.

This clonotype occurred many times. This rearrangement joins TRBV5-1 to TRBJ2-5; 7 bases fit TRBD2. There are 15 residues in the CDR3. Per the germline V gene, CDR1 is SGHRS and CDR2 is YFSETQ. Losses at the gene ends were 4 bases for V and 2 bases for J; bases not matched to a gene: 8. CDR3 sequence: CASSLTGLPQETQYF. DNA of the CDR3: TGCGCCAGCAGCCTTACGGGACTACCACAAGAGACCCAGTACTTC.

This clonotype came up a few times. The chain joins TRBV6-5 to TRBJ1-2, with 9 nucleotides matching TRBD1. This CDR3 comprises 15 residues. Germline V CDR1 and CDR2: MNHEY, SVGAGI. V lost 8 bases, J lost 4 bases, and 11 bases stayed unmatched. CDR3 DNA: TGTGCCAGCGAGTTGGGGGACAGGGCATCCTATGGCTACACCTTC. This translates into CASELGDRASYGYTF.

This clonotype came up many times. The chain carries TRBV27 and TRBJ1-3, with D possibly matching TRBD1 (5 bases). Deletions cut 5 bases from V and 2 bases from J, with 16 bases between. In germline, CDR1 is MNHEY, CDR2 SMNVEV (reference sequence). The length of the CDR3 is 16 residues. CDR3 in DNA: TGTGCCAGCAGTCCAGGGCCGGATCCTACTGGAAACACCATATATTTT. The encoded protein is CASSPGPDPTGNTIYF.

Regarding this clonotype: A read error may explain this, as a much larger clone is one base away. The J gene is TRBJ2-1, the V gene TRBV11-2; 9 bases are a match to TRBD2. Per the germline V gene, CDR1 is SGHAT and CDR2 is FQNNGV. The CDR3 is 16 residues long. CDR3 residues: CASSSLSGRIYNEQLF. The CDR3 DNA sequence: TGTGCCAGCAGCTCCTTGAGCGGGAGGATCTACAATGAGCAGCTCTTC.

This clonotype was found many times. The chain links TRBV3-1 to TRBJ2-2; D may be TRBD2 (5 bases). In germline, CDR1 is LGHDT, CDR2 YNNKEL (reference sequence). Trimming removed 4 bases from V and 8 bases from J, with 11 bases in between. The CDR3 length is 13 residues. CDR3: CASSPPGVGELFF. The DNA of the CDR3 is TGTGCCAGCAGCCCCCCCGGGGTAGGGGAGCTGTTTTTT.

The DNA of the CDR3 is TGTGCCAGTAGCCCGGGGACCCACAATGGCTACACCTTC. This translates into CASSPGTHNGYTF. The V call is TRBV19, the J call TRBJ1-2; D perhaps matches TRBD1 (5 bases). Germline-derived CDR1 and CDR2 are LNHDA and SQIVND (reference sequence). CDR3 size: 13 residues. V lost 6 bases to trimming and J lost 6 bases, with 14 bases between them.

This clonotype showed up many times. The chain links TRBV5-5 to TRBJ2-1; no clear D. Germline CDR1 reads SGHKS; CDR2 reads YYEKEE (reference sequence). The CDR3 is 10 amino acids. Between the trimmed V and J ends, which lost 10 bases and 7 bases, there was a span of 9 bases. CDR3 nucleotides: TGTGCCGGGTATAGGAATGAGCAGTTCTTC. This codes for CAGYRNEQFF.

This clonotype has a count of ten or more. The gene calls are TRBV12-3 or TRBV12-4 and TRBJ2-1; 9 positions agree with TRBD1. V lost 5 bases and J lost 7; bases outside the gene matches: 6. The CDR3 loop spans 14 amino acids. The CDR3 DNA sequence: TGTGCCAGCAGTCCGGGACAGGGTAGGAATGAGCAGTTCTTC. Protein: CASSPGQGRNEQFF.

The chain is built from TRBV12-3 or TRBV12-4 and TRBJ2-1; D might be TRBD1 or TRBD2, each matching 5 bases. The ends were cut back, 7 bases at V and 10 bases at J, with 20 bases in the middle. This CDR3 is built from 14 residues. The DNA of the CDR3 is TGTGCCAGCATTCCGGGACCCTCGGGTAACGAGCAGTTCTTC. Translating gives CASIPGPSGNEQFF.

This clonotype was detected a few times. The chain uses TRBV11-2 and TRBJ2-5; 13 bases fit TRBD2. Germline CDR1 reads SGHAT; CDR2 reads FQNNGV. Trimming at V came to 5 bases and at J to 5 bases, leaving 5 bases not matched to a gene. This CDR3 is built from 15 residues. CDR3 region: CASSGGLAGRETQYF. In DNA form, the CDR3 reads TGTGCCAGCAGCGGGGGACTAGCGGGGAGGGAGACCCAGTACTTC.

This clonotype turned up a few times. This chain uses TRBV28 with TRBJ1-2; possibly TRBD1 for D (5 bases). The germline gives CDR1 MDHEN, CDR2 SYDVKM. This CDR3 comprises 13 residues. Trimming cost V 10 bases and J 3 bases, with 15 bases left between them. The CDR3 sequence: CAIPGLGDYGYTF. DNA for the CDR3: TGTGCCATCCCAGGGCTTGGGGACTATGGCTACACCTTC.

This clonotype was counted many times. The genes are TRBV20-1 and TRBJ1-5, with a possible D match to TRBD1 (6 bases). Trimming removed 6 bases at V and 2 bases at J, with 17 bases between. The CDR3 consists of 15 residues. The germline V gene has CDR1 DFQATT and CDR2 SNEGSKA (reference sequence). The CDR3, as DNA: TGCAGTGCCTTCCGGGACACCCCGGGCAATCAGCCCCAGCATTTT. Protein product: CSAFRDTPGNQPQHF.